A single T cell receptor (beta chain) is shown here with its context. Its antigen remains undetermined. No much larger clone is present one base from it, and per-base qualities are unavailable. Ficoll-Paque density gradient centrifugation was the method used to isolate PBMCs. In the germline V gene (reference sequence), CDR1 corresponds to LNHNV and CDR2 to YYDKDF. V is cut back by 9 bases and J by 1 base, with 4 bases in the junction unmatched. The CDR3 has 14 amino acids, counting the end cysteine and phenylalanine. The only DNA kept is the CDR3, 42 bases in frame from the first base. Instrument used: Illumina NovaSeq 6000. TCRalpha and TCRbeta cDNA libraries were built by 5'RACE with constant-segment primers, adding sample barcodes and unique molecular identifiers. RNA was extracted from every sample with Trizol reagent. Library amplification was performed in two PCR steps, and a second sample barcode and Illumina TruSeq adapters were introduced in the second step. Sequencing of the libraries was done on an Illumina NovaSeq, producing 2 x 150 bp paired-end reads. In the original analysis: Demultiplexing of reads and collapsing into UMI-guided consensus sequences were performed with migec v1.2.7. Using mixcr v2.1.11, UMI consensuses were aligned to TRA and TRB V and J templates and then assembled into clonotypes. A clonotype was counted as expanded or contracted only if both edgeR and NoisET called the change significant, with noise models trained on biological replicates. For edgeR calls, the cutoffs were a false discovery rate-adjusted p below 0.01 and a log2 fold-change threshold of 1. As an exploratory analysis of dynamics, max-normalized trajectories of the 1000 most abundant clonotypes were examined with PCA combined with hierarchical clustering. Each responding clone was given a CD4 or CD8 phenotype based on the CD4+ and CD8+ repertoires, which had been sequenced separately. TCRdb reanalyzed the raw reads on its own, using fastp at Q25 for trimming and MiXCR for clone calling, and kept in-frame beta chains. Identical CDR3 proteins give one entry, which carries the most common genes and DNA. The V and J calls and clone size are TCRdb's, not the authors'. The sample table records 150,000 or so distinct CDR3 sequences; more than 12% of these occur just once. Roughly an eighth of the sample is held by the ten biggest clonotypes.

The data were obtained in a study of T-cell memory formation after mild COVID-19 (dated by TCRdb to the early 2020s). A note on the overall study: TCR sequence clusters from the two donors were found to be largely donor specific. T-cell clones expanding and contracting after mild COVID-19 in a couple of donors were tracked by longitudinal TCRalpha and TCRbeta repertoire sequencing. The cohort comprised two young, previously healthy adult volunteers, one female and one male.

The paper as a whole reports these results and caveats: Contracting CD4+ clones were located mainly in the CM and EM memory subsets, whereas CD8+ clones were found to be enriched in EMRA. The study covered only a couple of mild cases, and larger cohorts including severe cases with pre-infection samples were considered necessary. SARS-CoV-2 specificity was not confirmed for the second-wave clones peaking on day 37. From day 15 to 85, contracting clones showed balanced CD4/CD8 phenotypes, whereas a second wave of clones that expanded from day 15 to 37 leaned towards CD4+. The detection of some responding clones in pre-infection memory suggests that pre-existing cross-reactive memory T cells joined the SARS-CoV-2 response.

The sequence came from an adult woman who had mild COVID-19 (a few samples of this study predate the infection). The sample titles of this study are shuffled in the database, so cell type and time point are left out; the donor was told from shared clones. The chain joins TRBV15 to TRBJ2-5; TRBD1 lines up with 11 middle nucleotides. Sequencing was performed on PBMCs or a T cell subset sorted from them (not recorded which). The nucleotide sequence reads TGTGCCACTAGCGGACAGGGGGCCCAAGAGACCCAGTACTTC. It specifies CATSGQGAQETQYF.